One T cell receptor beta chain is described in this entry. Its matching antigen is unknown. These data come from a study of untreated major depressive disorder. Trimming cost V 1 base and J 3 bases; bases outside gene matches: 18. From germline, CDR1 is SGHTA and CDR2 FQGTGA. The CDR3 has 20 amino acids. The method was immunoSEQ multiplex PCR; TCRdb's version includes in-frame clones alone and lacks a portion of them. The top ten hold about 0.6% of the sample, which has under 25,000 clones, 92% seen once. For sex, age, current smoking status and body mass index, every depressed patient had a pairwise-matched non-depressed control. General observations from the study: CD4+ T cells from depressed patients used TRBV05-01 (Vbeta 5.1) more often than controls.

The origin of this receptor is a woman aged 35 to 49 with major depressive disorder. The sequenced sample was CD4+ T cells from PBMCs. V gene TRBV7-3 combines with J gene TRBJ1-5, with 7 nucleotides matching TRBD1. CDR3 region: CASSLKGQRRPDYFNQPQHF. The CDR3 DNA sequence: TGTGCCAGCAGCTTAAAGGGACAGCGGAGGCCTGACTACTTCAATCAGCCCCAGCATTTT.